These T cell receptor beta chains were read from a single sample in a study of identical twins. TCRdb reanalysed the 5' RACE reads using MiXCR and keeps one entry per CDR3 protein. The top ten clones hold more than 0.4% of a sample with around 530,000 distinct CDR3 sequences, around 15% of them seen once. These data were also reused for a study on yellow fever vaccine responses in identical twins.

The specimen was CD4+ T cells sorted from blood. Receptor source: a woman between 18 and 29 years old in good health. The CDR3 runs from the conserved cysteine through the conserved F or W. D genes are given only for firm matches. Only some rows state a clone size, as once, few, many or a class for expanded clones.

cdr3_aa | cdr3_nt | d_call | clone_size | j_call | v_call | cdr3_length
CASSYTGLAATQYF | TGTGCCAGCAGTTATACCGGACTAGCGGCAACGCAGTATTTT | TRBD2 | few | TRBJ2-3 | TRBV6-2/TRBV6-3 | 14
CSAREGRGFSQPQHF | TGCAGTGCTAGAGAGGGCAGGGGTTTCAGTCAGCCCCAGCATTTT | NA | few | TRBJ1-5 | TRBV20-1 | 15
CASSVRSGGDEGELFF | TGCGCCAGCAGTGTTAGAAGCGGGGGGGATGAAGGGGAGCTGTTTTTT | TRBD2 | NA | TRBJ2-2 | TRBV10-2 | 16
CATSGSQGGYEQYF | TGTGCCACCAGTGGGTCTCAAGGTGGCTACGAGCAGTACTTC | NA | few | TRBJ2-7 | TRBV24-1 | 14
CSWQGAGIHNEQFF | TGCAGTTGGCAAGGAGCGGGGATCCACAATGAGCAGTTCTTC | TRBD2 | few | TRBJ2-1 | TRBV20-1 | 14
CASSIQGGHGYTF | TGTGCCAGCAGTATACAGGGAGGACATGGCTACACCTTC | NA | NA | TRBJ1-2 | TRBV3-1 | 13
CASSSTEILYEQYF | TGTGCCAGCAGCTCGACGGAGATTCTCTACGAGCAGTACTTC | NA | few | TRBJ2-7 | TRBV7-9 | 14
CASSDFGGSGRMDEQYF | TGTGCCAGCAGTGATTTTGGTGGAAGCGGGAGAATGGACGAGCAGTACTTC | TRBD2 | NA | TRBJ2-7 | TRBV25-1 | 17
CSPWGGPRNTDTQYF | TGCAGCCCCTGGGGGGGGCCCAGGAACACAGATACGCAGTATTTT | NA | few | TRBJ2-3 | TRBV29-1 | 15
CASSFLQGTSGRTGEQFF | TGTGCCAGCAGCTTTTTACAAGGGACTAGCGGGAGGACGGGCGAGCAGTTCTTC | TRBD2 | few | TRBJ2-1 | TRBV11-2 | 18
CASDRTGRNNEQFF | TGTGCCAGTGACCGGACAGGGAGAAACAATGAGCAGTTCTTC | TRBD1 | NA | TRBJ2-1 | TRBV6-2/TRBV6-3 | 14
CASFQGRAGELFF | TGTGCCAGCTTCCAGGGAAGGGCCGGGGAGCTGTTTTTT | NA | few | TRBJ2-2 | TRBV6-6 | 13
CSVGGQAYEQYF | TGCAGCGTTGGGGGCCAGGCCTACGAGCAGTACTTC | NA | few | TRBJ2-7 | TRBV29-1 | 12
CASSLTTSGPNEQFF | TGTGCCAGCAGTTTAACGACTAGCGGGCCCAATGAGCAGTTCTTC | TRBD2 | few | TRBJ2-1 | TRBV28 | 15
CASSFRTGNERHEQYF | TGTGCCAGCAGTTTCCGGACAGGGAATGAGAGGCATGAGCAGTACTTC | TRBD1 | NA | TRBJ2-7 | TRBV12-3/TRBV12-4 | 16
CSVDTGRVTGELFF | TGCAGCGTTGACACAGGGAGGGTCACCGGGGAGCTGTTTTTT | NA | few | TRBJ2-2 | TRBV29-1 | 14
CASSDTGYPRETQYF | TGCGCCAGCAGCGACACAGGGTATCCTAGAGAGACCCAGTACTTC | NA | many | TRBJ2-5 | TRBV5-1 | 15
CSASLAGAYEQYF | TGCAGTGCTTCACTAGCGGGGGCCTACGAGCAGTACTTC | TRBD2 | few | TRBJ2-7 | TRBV20-1 | 13
CASSSGLGSSTDTQYF | TGTGCCAGCAGTTCGGGCCTGGGATCGAGCACAGATACGCAGTATTTT | NA | NA | TRBJ2-3 | TRBV11-2 | 16
CASRGKGTEAFF | TGTGCCAGCAGGGGGAAAGGCACTGAAGCTTTCTTT | NA | many | TRBJ1-1 | TRBV6-5 | 12
CATSPGGGSYEQYF | TGTGCCACCAGTCCTGGGGGCGGCTCCTACGAGCAGTACTTC | NA | few | TRBJ2-7 | TRBV24-1 | 14
CASSLEGQGSSGALYEQYF | TGCGCCAGCAGCTTGGAGGGACAGGGGAGCTCCGGGGCCCTCTACGAGCAGTACTTC | TRBD1 | NA | TRBJ2-7 | TRBV5-1 | 19
CATSGGWDTQYF | TGTGCCACCTCAGGGGGATGGGATACGCAGTATTTT | TRBD1 | NA | TRBJ2-3 | TRBV24-1 | 12
CAITSGLAGPGETQYF | TGTGCCATCACCTCAGGACTAGCGGGCCCTGGGGAGACCCAGTACTTC | TRBD2 | NA | TRBJ2-5 | TRBV10-3 | 16